This TCR beta chain was recorded in a study of immune cell composition in non-small cell lung cancer. Overall study results and limits: Tumour TCR-beta clonality showed no significant link to smoking pack-years.

The table came from immunoSEQ multiplex PCR; TCRdb's copy has only in-frame clones and leaves some out. The table has around 6,400 clones, roughly three quarters seen once. Normal lung was taken at the farthest possible site, at least 3 cm from tumour. The V and J ends lost 7 bases and 0 bases respectively, with 6 bases between them. Germline V lookup: CDR1 SGHTA, CDR2 FQGNSA. CDR3 length equals 13 residues. As for this clone: Its antigen is unidentified.

V usage is TRBV7-2 and J usage is TRBJ2-2; no clear D gene. The TCR comes from a human donor with non-small cell lung cancer. The sample taken for sequencing was non-adjacent lung tissue. The CDR3 bases are TGTGCCAGCACCAACTCGAACACCGGGGAGCTGTTTTTT. Residues: CASTNSNTGELFF.